The 3 T cell receptor beta chains below all came from one sample that was sequenced in a study of graft-versus-host responses after intestinal transplantation (TCRdb year 2021). The library was prepared using the immunoSEQ multiplex PCR assay. TCRdb took over this immuneACCESS table, retaining in-frame rearrangements with V and J assigned. Such tables are incomplete; in checked studies, under half of the missing clones stem from an unresolved V gene, and the remainder is unexplained. The sample profile shows 98,000 or so clones; 86% of them were found once. Of the sample, almost 1.5% is held by the ten largest clones. The sequenced sample was PBMCs, obtained 255 days after intestinal transplant. The receptor source for this set is a human patient who received an intestinal transplant, so some T cells may come from the graft donor.

The chain recombines TRBV28 with TRBJ2-6; possibly TRBD2 for D (5 bases). Per germline, CDR1 MDHEN and CDR2 SYDVKM. The V end lost 6 bases, the J end lost 2 bases, and 17 bases lay between the germline ends. There are 17 residues in the CDR3. The CDR3 loop reads CASSYPPGIPGANVLTF. The CDR3 coding sequence is TGTGCCAGCAGCTATCCCCCGGGGATCCCTGGGGCCAACGTCCTGACTTTC.

The genes are TRBV7-8 and TRBJ2-3; TRBD1 agrees at 8 bases. The CDR3 has 16 residues. V gave up 5 bases and J gave up 0 bases; unmatched junction bases: 7. CDR1 SGHVS and CDR2 FQNEAQ come from the germline V gene. The DNA for the CDR3 is TGTGCCAGCAGCCCCGATCGGACAGGGAGCACAGATACGCAGTATTTT. Residues: CASSPDRTGSTDTQYF.

The V call is TRBV29-1, the J call TRBJ2-5, with D unresolved. The germline CDR1 and CDR2 sequences are SQVTM and ANQGSEA. The length of the CDR3 is 13 residues. Trimming left V 5 bases short and J 5 bases short, with 15 bases between. CDR3 sequence: CSVLPTGRETQYF. The CDR3 nucleotides read TGCAGCGTTCTCCCCACTGGAAGGGAGACCCAGTACTTC.